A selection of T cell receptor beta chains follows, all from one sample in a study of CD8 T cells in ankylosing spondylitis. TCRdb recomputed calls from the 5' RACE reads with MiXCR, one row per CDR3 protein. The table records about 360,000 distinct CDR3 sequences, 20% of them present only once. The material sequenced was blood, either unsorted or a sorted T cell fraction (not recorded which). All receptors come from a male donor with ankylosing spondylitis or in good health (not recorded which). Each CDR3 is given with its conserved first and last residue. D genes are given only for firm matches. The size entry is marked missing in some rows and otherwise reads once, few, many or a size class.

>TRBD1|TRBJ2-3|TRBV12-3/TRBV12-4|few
CASNNPGQGEGTQYF
TGTGCCAGCAACAATCCGGGACAGGGCGAGGGTACGCAGTATTTT
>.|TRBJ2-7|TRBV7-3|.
CASSLTGRGSYEQYF
TGTGCCAGCAGCTTAACGGGCAGGGGTTCCTACGAGCAGTACTTC
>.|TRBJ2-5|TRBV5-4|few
CASSSTGTNQETQYF
TGTGCCAGCAGCTCGACCGGGACAAATCAAGAGACCCAGTACTTC
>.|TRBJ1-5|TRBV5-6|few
CASKKVSSNQPQHF
TGTGCCAGCAAAAAGGTTAGTAGCAATCAGCCCCAGCATTTT
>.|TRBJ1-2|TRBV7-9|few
CASSLGVVSPTYGYTF
TGTGCCAGCAGCTTAGGAGTAGTTTCGCCGACCTATGGCTACACCTTC
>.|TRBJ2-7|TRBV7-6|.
CASSDRDGTPYEQYF
TGTGCCAGCAGCGACCGGGACGGGACCCCCTACGAGCAGTACTTC
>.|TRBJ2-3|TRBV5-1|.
CASSSGWRGDTQYF
TGCGCCAGCAGCAGTGGATGGAGAGGAGATACGCAGTATTTT
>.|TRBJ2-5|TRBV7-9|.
CASSLANFRGETQYF
TGTGCCAGCAGCTTAGCGAACTTTCGCGGGGAGACCCAGTACTTC
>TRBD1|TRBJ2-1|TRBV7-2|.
CASSPGTDYNEQFF
TGTGCCAGCAGCCCTGGGACAGACTACAATGAGCAGTTCTTC
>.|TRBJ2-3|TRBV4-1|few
CASSQEGADTQYF
TGCGCCAGCAGCCAAGAGGGGGCAGATACGCAGTATTTT
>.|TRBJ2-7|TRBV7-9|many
CASSLGPVGEQYF
TGTGCCAGCAGCTTAGGTCCAGTAGGAGAGCAGTACTTC
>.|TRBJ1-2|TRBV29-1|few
CSVLSQGYYGYTF
TGCAGCGTTCTCTCCCAGGGGTACTATGGCTACACCTTC
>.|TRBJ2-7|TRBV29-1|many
CSVEDRGTNEQYF
TGCAGCGTTGAAGATCGAGGGACCAACGAGCAGTACTTC
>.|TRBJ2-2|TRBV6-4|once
CASSPSPTGELFF
TGTGCCAGCAGTCCTTCCCCCACCGGGGAGCTGTTTTTT
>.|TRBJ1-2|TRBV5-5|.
CASSLVWKIYGYTF
TGTGCCAGCAGCTTGGTGTGGAAGATCTATGGCTACACCTTC
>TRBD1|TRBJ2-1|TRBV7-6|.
CASSFGQGAAEQFF
TGTGCCAGCAGCTTCGGGCAGGGGGCTGCTGAGCAGTTCTTC
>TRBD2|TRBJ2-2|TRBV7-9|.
CASSPLTSGTGELFF
TGTGCCAGCAGCCCCTTGACTAGCGGCACCGGGGAGCTGTTTTTT
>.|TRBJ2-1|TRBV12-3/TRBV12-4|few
CASSPGPGARVYNEQFF
TGTGCCAGCAGTCCCGGCCCAGGGGCGAGGGTGTACAATGAGCAGTTCTTC
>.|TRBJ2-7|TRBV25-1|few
CASSDLTYEQYF
TGTGCCAGCAGTGACCTAACTTACGAGCAGTACTTC
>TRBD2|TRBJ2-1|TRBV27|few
CASSLTSGVTAYNEQFF
TGTGCCAGCAGTTTAACCAGCGGGGTAACGGCCTACAATGAGCAGTTCTTC
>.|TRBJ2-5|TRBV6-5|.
CASSYSIGETETQYF
TGTGCCAGCAGTTACTCGATCGGGGAAACAGAGACCCAGTACTTC
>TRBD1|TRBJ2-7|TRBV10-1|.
CASSSSGQGAYEQYF
TGCGCCAGCAGCTCTTCGGGACAGGGGGCCTACGAGCAGTACTTC
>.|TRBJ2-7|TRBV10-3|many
CAISESMDGDYEQYF
TGTGCCATCAGTGAGTCGATGGACGGAGACTACGAGCAGTACTTC